These 19 T cell receptor beta chains were all obtained from the same sample, sequenced in a study of tumor-infiltrating lymphocytes in primary liver carcinoma. RNA isolated from unsorted whole blood supplied the blood RNA, with germline DNA also extracted. Starting from 500 ng of total RNA, TCR beta cDNA was produced with a primer in the constant region. Three rounds of nested multiplex PCR with slightly modified ARM-PCR produced TCR beta libraries. The study ran its first two PCR rounds for around 10 cycles each, using TRBV1-TRBV30 forward primers and a C-beta reverse primer. One entry per CDR3 protein results from TCRdb running MiXCR on the multiplex PCR reads. The sample carries some 190,000 distinct CDR3 sequences, roughly three fifths recorded once. The sequencing sample was made of peripheral blood. The receptors stem from a man aged 35-49 years with primary liver carcinoma and hepatitis B virus infection.

About this clonotype: An end of the junction differs from the germline gene, which may be a read error. V usage is TRBV5-4 and J usage is TRBJ2-1; 14 bases are a match to TRBD2. There are 14 residues in the CDR3. Germline assignment: CDR1 SGHNT and CDR2 YYREEE (reference sequence). The CDR3 spells CASSGGLAGDERFF. CDR3 nucleotides: TGTGCCAGCAGCGGGGGACTAGCGGGAGATGAGCGGTTCTTC.

This clonotype was seen only a few times. The CDR3 DNA sequence: TGTGCCAGCAGTTCACTCTCTAGGGCCACCTACGAGCAGTACTTC. This codes for CASSSLSRATYEQYF. V and J are TRBV7-9 and TRBJ2-7; D call uncertain. Germline lookup yields CDR1 SEHNR and CDR2 FQNEAQ (reference sequence). The CDR3 is 15 amino acids. Between the trimmed V and J ends, which lost 6 bases and 2 bases, there was a span of 17 bases.

The chain recombines TRBV5-1 with TRBJ2-7; TRBD1 matches at 10 bases. The J segment lost 6 bases and the V segment lost 0 bases, leaving 9 bases of the junction unmatched. Germline CDR1 SGHRS, CDR2 YFSETQ. The CDR3 loop spans 16 amino acids. The CDR3 region has the DNA TGCGCCAGCAGCTTGGCTCCGGGACAGGGGCTCTGCGAGCAGTACTTC. Translated: CASSLAPGQGLCEQYF.

The chain employs TRBV11-1 and TRBJ2-1; D not certain. With 5 bases removed from V and 8 bases from J, the gap between germline ends came to 10 bases. CDR1 and CDR2 (germline): SGHAT, FQDESV (reference sequence). The CDR3 has 12 amino acids. The CDR3 region has the DNA TGTGCCAGCAGCCCGTCAGATGATGAGCAGTTCTTC. Its protein product is CASSPSDDEQFF.

The CDR3 DNA reads TGTGCCAGCAGCTCAATACAGGGTTGGGAGACCCAGTACTTC. Translation: CASSSIQGWETQYF. The chain couples TRBV7-9 to TRBJ2-5; a possible D gene is TRBD1 (6 bases). Between the trimmed V and J ends, which lost 4 bases and 5 bases, there was a span of 14 bases. This CDR3 has 14 residues. The germline V gene has CDR1 SEHNR and CDR2 FQNEAQ (reference sequence).

On this clonotype: At one end the junction does not follow the germline gene, possibly because of a read error. The V and J genes are TRBV6-1 and TRBJ2-3; 7 positions match TRBD2. This CDR3 spans 15 amino acids. The germline CDR1 and CDR2 sequences are MNHNS and SASEGT. The CDR3 DNA is TGTGGCAGCAGTGATCGGGGACTACGCACAGATACGCAGTATTTT. This encodes CGSSDRGLRTDTQYF.

A remark on this clonotype: A read error may be the cause here, since a much bigger clone is one base away. The chain employs TRBV11-2 and TRBJ2-2, with TRBD2 matching over 12 bases. Germline V lookup: CDR1 SGHAT, CDR2 FQNNGV. The CDR3 runs to 17 residues. CDR3 bases: TGTGCCTGCAGCGTTCTAGCGGGAGGGCCGCGGACCGGGGAGCTGTTTTTT. It specifies CACSVLAGGPRTGELFF.

With respect to this clonotype: The conserved phenylalanine or tryptophan is not found at the CDR3 terminus, so this likely reflects a read error. This chain links TRBV11-1 with TRBJ2-7; 10 nucleotides line up with TRBD1. This CDR3 contains 14 residues. Germline values: CDR1 SGHAT, CDR2 FQDESV (reference sequence). Trimming took 5 bases from V and 3 from J; bases not matched to a gene: 4. The CDR3 nucleotides read TGTGCCAGCAGCGACGGGGACAGGGGCTACGAGCAGTACTTA. Protein: CASSDGDRGYEQYL.

The genes are TRBV29-1 and TRBJ1-3; maybe TRBD1 (5 bases). V dropped 4 bases and J dropped 3 bases, with 10 bases sitting between them. Germline V gives CDR1 SQVTM, CDR2 ANQGSEA. This CDR3 contains 13 residues. CDR3 amino acids: CSVGRGGGNTIYF. Written as DNA, the CDR3 is TGCAGCGTTGGACGGGGGGGTGGAAACACCATATATTTT.

The CDR3 spells CASSPLCADTQYF. DNA for the CDR3: TGTGCCAGCAGCCCCCTCTGTGCAGATACGCAGTATTTT. The V call is TRBV11-2, the J call TRBJ2-3; D is unresolved. This CDR3 has 13 residues. V was trimmed by 5 bases and J by 4 bases, leaving 10 bases between them. Germline V CDR1 and CDR2: SGHAT, FQNNGV.

The genes are TRBV4-1 and TRBJ1-1; TRBD1 aligns across 7 bases. J gave up 1 base and V 2 bases, and 4 bases lay outside the gene matches. The CDR3 is 15 amino acids. In germline, CDR1 is MGHRA, CDR2 YSYEKL. CDR3 DNA: TGCGCCAGCAGCCAATTCGGACAGGCGAACACTGAAGCTTTCTTT. It encodes CASSQFGQANTEAFF.

The chain uses TRBV12-3 or TRBV12-4 and TRBJ1-3; D not resolved. Trimming removed 2 bases from V and 7 bases from J, with 15 bases in between. The CDR3 is 15 residues long. The CDR3 DNA follows: TGTGCCAGCAGTTTATCGGCGCTCTATGGGAACACCATATATTTT. Protein sequence: CASSLSALYGNTIYF.

The V call is TRBV12-3 or TRBV12-4, the J call TRBJ1-6; the D gene is possibly TRBD1 (5 bases). Between the trimmed V and J ends, which lost 3 bases and 8 bases, there was a span of 11 bases. The CDR3 is made up of 14 amino acids. In nucleotides, the CDR3 is TGTGCCAGCAGTTTTATGGGGGGATATTCACCCCTCCACTTT. Residues: CASSFMGGYSPLHF.

CDR3 nucleotide sequence: TGTGCCAGCAGTGCAGTATATGAAAAACTGTTTTTT. Translated, it gives CASSAVYEKLFF. The rearrangement joins TRBV12-3 or TRBV12-4 to TRBJ1-4; D is unclear. This CDR3 region has 12 residues. The ends were cut back, 5 bases at V and 6 bases at J, with 7 bases in the middle.

This clonotype was observed a few times. V is TRBV5-6 and J is TRBJ1-2; D is unclear. The CDR3 length is 13 residues. With 2 bases removed from V and 8 bases from J, the gap between germline ends came to 13 bases. Germline V CDR1 and CDR2: SGHDT, YYEEEE. The CDR3, as DNA: TGTGCCAGCAGCTTTGATGACGTTCCCGGCTACACCTTC. Protein: CASSFDDVPGYTF.

V gene TRBV10-2 combines with J gene TRBJ1-6; 7 bases are shared with TRBD1. CDR1 and CDR2 (germline): WSHSY, SAAADI. The CDR3 extends over 15 amino acids. The V segment lost 2 bases and the J segment 10 bases; nucleotides outside the gene matches: 8. The CDR3 is CASSEPRQGGSPLHF. The DNA of the CDR3 is TGCGCCAGCAGTGAGCCGCGACAGGGAGGCTCACCCCTCCACTTT.

V is TRBV11-2 and J is TRBJ2-2; TRBD1 is a possible D gene (5 bases). Germline CDR1 SGHAT, CDR2 FQNNGV. The CDR3 sequence is 14 residues long. The CDR3 DNA reads TGTGACATCAGTCGTAGGGGGAACACCGGGGAGCTGTTTTTT. This gives the protein CDISRRGNTGELFF.

As for this clonotype: A much bigger clone sits one base away, suggesting this may be a read error. This rearrangement joins TRBV7-9 to TRBJ1-1; D unclear. Between the trimmed V and J ends, which lost 1 base and 10 bases, there was a span of 7 bases. Germline loops: CDR1 SEHNR, CDR2 FQNEAQ (reference sequence). The CDR3 extends over 11 amino acids. The DNA of the CDR3 is TGTGCCAGCAGCTTAGGGACCGGAGCTTTCTTT. Translating gives CASSLGTGAFF.

Concerning this clonotype itself: This may come from a read error, since a much larger clone is one base off. The V call is TRBV11-2, the J call TRBJ2-1; D unclear. Germline CDR1 and CDR2: SGHAT and FQNNGV. CDR3 length: 13 amino acids. CDR3 nucleotides: TGTGCCAGCAACTTAGCCCAGTACAATGAGCAGTTCTTC. It is translated as CASNLAQYNEQFF.